This entry describes one T cell receptor (beta chain). The antigen remains unidentified. These data are taken from a study of identical twins. Findings and caveats of the study: Beta out-of-frame sequences showed weaker excess twin sharing. Modelling approaches yielded underestimates of out-of-frame TCR alpha sharing between monozygotic twins.

A single record per CDR3 protein comes from TCRdb applying MiXCR to the 5' RACE reads. In the table there are around 1.7 million distinct CDR3 sequences, about 30% of which are singletons. With 0 bases clipped from V and 6 bases from J, the junction kept 8 bases outside the gene matches. CDR3 length: 14 residues. Germline values: CDR1 DFQATT, CDR2 SNEGSKA (reference sequence). The sample comprised cord blood. This receptor was taken from a newborn girl in good health. This chain joins TRBV20-1 and TRBJ2-7, with TRBD1 identical over 7 bases. The CDR3 DNA is TGCAGTGCTAGAGATTCAGGGGGAGTATTCGAGCAGTACTTC. Translation: CSARDSGGVFEQYF.